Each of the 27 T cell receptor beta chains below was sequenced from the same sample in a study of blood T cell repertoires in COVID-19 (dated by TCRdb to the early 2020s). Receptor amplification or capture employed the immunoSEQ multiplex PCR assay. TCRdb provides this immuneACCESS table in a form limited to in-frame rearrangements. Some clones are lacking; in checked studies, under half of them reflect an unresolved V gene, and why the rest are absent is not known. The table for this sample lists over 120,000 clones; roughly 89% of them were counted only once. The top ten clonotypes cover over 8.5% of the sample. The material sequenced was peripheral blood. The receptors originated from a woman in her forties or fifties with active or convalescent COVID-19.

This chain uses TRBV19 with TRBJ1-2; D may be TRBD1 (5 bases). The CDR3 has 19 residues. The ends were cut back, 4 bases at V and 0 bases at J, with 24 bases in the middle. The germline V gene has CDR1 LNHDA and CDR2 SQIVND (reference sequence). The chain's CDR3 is CASSTTPRDLYLANYGYTF. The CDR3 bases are TGTGCCAGTAGTACTACCCCCCGGGACTTATACCTAGCTAACTATGGCTACACCTTC.

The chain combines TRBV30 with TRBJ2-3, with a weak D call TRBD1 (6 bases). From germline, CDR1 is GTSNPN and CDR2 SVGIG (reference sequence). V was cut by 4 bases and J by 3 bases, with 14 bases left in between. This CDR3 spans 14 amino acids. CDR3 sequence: CAWNAGVSTDTQYF. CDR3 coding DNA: TGTGCCTGGAATGCAGGGGTTTCGACAGATACGCAGTATTTT. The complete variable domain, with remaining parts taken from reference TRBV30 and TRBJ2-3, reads SQTIHQWPATLVQPVGSPLSLECTVEGTSNPNLYWYRQAAGRGLQLLFYSVGIGQISSEVPQNLSASRPQDRQFILSSKKLLLSDSGFYLCAWNAGVSTDTQYFGPGTRLTVL.

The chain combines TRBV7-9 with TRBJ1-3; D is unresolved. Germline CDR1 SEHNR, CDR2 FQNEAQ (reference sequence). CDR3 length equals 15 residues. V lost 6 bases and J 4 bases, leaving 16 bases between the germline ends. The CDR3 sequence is CASSRLQEDGNTIYF. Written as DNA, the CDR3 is TGTGCCAGCAGTCGACTCCAAGAAGACGGAAACACCATATATTTT.

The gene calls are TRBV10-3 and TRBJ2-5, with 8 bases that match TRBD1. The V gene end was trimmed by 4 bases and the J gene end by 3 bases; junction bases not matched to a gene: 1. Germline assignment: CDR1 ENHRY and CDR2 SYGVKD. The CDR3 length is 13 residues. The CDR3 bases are TGTGCCATCAGTGTGACAGGGGAAGAGACCCAGTACTTC. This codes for CAISVTGEETQYF.

The chain's CDR3 is CASSQERLAGSDTQYF. CDR3 nucleotide sequence: TGTGCCAGCAGCCAAGAAAGACTAGCGGGGTCAGATACGCAGTATTTT. This chain joins TRBV6-2 or TRBV6-3 and TRBJ2-3; 11 bases map to TRBD2. Looked up from germline, CDR1 is MNHEY and CDR2 is SVGEGT. Trimming removed 6 bases from V and 4 bases from J; junction bases left unmatched: 9. The CDR3 loop spans 16 amino acids.

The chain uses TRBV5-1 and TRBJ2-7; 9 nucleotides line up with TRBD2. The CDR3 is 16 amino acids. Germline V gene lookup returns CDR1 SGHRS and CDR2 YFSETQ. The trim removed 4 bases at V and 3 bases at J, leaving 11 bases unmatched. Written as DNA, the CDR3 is TGCGCCAGCAGCCGAGATTCCGGGACTAGCAGCTACGAGCAGTACTTC. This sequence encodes CASSRDSGTSSYEQYF.

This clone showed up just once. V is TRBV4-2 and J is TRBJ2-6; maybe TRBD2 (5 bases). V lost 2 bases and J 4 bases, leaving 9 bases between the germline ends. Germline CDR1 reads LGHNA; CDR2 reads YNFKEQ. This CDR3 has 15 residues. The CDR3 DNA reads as TGTGCCAGCAGCCAAAAGGGAGCCGGGGCCAACGTCCTGACTTTC. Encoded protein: CASSQKGAGANVLTF.

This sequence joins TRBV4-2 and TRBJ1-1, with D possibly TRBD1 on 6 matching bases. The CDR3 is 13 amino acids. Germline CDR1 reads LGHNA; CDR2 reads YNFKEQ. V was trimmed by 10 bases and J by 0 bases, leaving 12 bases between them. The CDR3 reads CATSQGMNTEAFF. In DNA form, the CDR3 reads TGTGCCACCTCACAGGGAATGAACACTGAAGCTTTCTTT.

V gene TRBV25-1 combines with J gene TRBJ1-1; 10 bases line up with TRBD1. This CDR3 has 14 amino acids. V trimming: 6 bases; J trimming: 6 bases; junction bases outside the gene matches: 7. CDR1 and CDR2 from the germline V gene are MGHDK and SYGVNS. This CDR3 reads CASRPTGTGAEAFF. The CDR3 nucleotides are TGTGCCAGCAGACCCACCGGGACAGGGGCTGAAGCTTTCTTT.

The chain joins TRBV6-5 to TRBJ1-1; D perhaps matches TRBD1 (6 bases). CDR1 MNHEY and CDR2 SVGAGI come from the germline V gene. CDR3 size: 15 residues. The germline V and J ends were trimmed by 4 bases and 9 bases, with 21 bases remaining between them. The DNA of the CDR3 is TGTGCCAGCAGTTCCCGGACAGACCGAACACTGAAAGCTTTCTTT. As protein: CASSSRTDRTLKAFF.

The CDR3 region is CASKSGGSYNEQFF. CDR3 coding DNA: TGTGCCAGCAAGTCGGGAGGATCCTACAATGAGCAGTTCTTC. The gene calls are TRBV28 and TRBJ2-1, with 7 bases matching TRBD2. In germline, CDR1 is MDHEN, CDR2 SYDVKM. CDR3 length: 14 residues. V lost 7 bases, J lost 1 base, and 4 bases stayed unmatched.

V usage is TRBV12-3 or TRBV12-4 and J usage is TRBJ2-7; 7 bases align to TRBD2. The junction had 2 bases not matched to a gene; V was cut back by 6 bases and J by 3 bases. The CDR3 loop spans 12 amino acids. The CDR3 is CASSRTSYEQYF. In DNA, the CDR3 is TGTGCCAGCAGCCGGACTAGCTACGAGCAGTACTTC.

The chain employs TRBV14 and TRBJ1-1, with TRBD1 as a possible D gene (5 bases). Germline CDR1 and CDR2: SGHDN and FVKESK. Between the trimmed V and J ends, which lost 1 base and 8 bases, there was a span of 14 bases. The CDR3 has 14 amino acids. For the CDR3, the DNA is TGTGCCAGCAGCCAAGGAAGTCCCAAGGGGGAAGCTTTCTTT. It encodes CASSQGSPKGEAFF.

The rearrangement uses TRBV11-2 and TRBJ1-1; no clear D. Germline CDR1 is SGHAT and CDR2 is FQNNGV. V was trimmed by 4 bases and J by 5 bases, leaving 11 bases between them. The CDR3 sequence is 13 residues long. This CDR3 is CASSYDERTEAFF. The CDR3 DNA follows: TGTGCCAGCAGCTACGACGAGCGGACTGAAGCTTTCTTT.

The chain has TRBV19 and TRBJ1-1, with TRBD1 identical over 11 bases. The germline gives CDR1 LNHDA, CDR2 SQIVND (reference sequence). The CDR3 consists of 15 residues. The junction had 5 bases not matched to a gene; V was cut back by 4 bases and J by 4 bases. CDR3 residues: CASSNPGQGATEAFF. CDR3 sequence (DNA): TGTGCCAGTAGTAACCCCGGACAGGGGGCCACTGAAGCTTTCTTT. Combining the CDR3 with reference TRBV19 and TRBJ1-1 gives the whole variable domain DGGITQSPKYLFRKEGQNVTLSCEQNLNHDAMYWYRQDPGQGLRLIYYSQIVNDFQKGDIAEGYSVSREKKESFPLTVTSAQKNPTAFYLCASSNPGQGATEAFFGQGTRLTVV.

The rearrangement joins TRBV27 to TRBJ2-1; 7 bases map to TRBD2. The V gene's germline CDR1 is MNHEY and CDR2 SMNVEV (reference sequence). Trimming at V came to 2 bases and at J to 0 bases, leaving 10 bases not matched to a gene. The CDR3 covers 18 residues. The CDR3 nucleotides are TGTGCCAGCAGTTTAGAGCGCAGCGGGAAGGCCTCCTACAATGAGCAGTTCTTC. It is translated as CASSLERSGKASYNEQFF.

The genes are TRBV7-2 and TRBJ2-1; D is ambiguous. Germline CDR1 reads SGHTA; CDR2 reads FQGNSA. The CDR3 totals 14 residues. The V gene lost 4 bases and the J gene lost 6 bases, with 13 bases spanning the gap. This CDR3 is CASSYSMTGNEQFF. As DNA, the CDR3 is TGTGCCAGCAGCTACTCTATGACGGGCAATGAGCAGTTCTTC.

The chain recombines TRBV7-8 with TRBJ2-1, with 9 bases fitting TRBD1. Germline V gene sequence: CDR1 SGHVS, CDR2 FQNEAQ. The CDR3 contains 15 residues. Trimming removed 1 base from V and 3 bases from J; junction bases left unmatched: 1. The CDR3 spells CASSLEGQGYNEQFF. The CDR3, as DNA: TGTGCCAGCAGCTTAGAGGGACAGGGCTACAATGAGCAGTTCTTC.

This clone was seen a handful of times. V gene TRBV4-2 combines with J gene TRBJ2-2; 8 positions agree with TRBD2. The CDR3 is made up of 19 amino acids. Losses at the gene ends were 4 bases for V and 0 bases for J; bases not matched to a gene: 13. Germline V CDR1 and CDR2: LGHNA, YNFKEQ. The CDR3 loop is CASSRVVLAASTNTGELFF. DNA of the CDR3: TGTGCCAGCAGCCGAGTAGTACTAGCGGCAAGTACGAACACCGGGGAGCTGTTTTTT.

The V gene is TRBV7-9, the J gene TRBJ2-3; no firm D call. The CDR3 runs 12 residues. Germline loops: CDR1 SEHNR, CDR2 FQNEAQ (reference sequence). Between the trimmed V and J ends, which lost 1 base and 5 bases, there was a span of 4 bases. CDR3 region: CASSLVQDTQYF. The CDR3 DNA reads TGTGCCAGCAGCTTAGTCCAAGATACGCAGTATTTT.

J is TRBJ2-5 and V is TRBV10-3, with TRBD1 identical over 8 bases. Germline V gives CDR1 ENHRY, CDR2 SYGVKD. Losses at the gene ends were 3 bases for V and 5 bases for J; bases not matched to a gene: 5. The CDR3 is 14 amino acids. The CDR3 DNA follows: TGTGCCATCAGTGAAGGACAGGGTTCGGAGACCCAGTACTTC. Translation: CAISEGQGSETQYF.

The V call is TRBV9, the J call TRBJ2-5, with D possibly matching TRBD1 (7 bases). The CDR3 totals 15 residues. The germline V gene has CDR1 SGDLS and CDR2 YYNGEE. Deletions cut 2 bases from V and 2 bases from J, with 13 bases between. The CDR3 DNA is TGTGCCAGCAGCGTGCAGGGGGGCCTACAAGAGACCCAGTACTTC. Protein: CASSVQGGLQETQYF.

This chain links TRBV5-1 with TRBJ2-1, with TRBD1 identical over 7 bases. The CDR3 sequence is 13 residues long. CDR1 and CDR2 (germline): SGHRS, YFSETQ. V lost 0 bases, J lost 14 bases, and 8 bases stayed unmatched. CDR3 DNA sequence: TGCGCCAGCAGCTTGGAAGCCGGGACAGTAAAGTTCTTC. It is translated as CASSLEAGTVKFF.

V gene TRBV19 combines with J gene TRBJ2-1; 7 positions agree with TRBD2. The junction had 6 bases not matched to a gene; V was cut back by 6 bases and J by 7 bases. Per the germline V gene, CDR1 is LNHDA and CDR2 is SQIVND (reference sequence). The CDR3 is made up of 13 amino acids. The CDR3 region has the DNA TGTGCCAGTAGACGGGAGGCTATGAATGAGCAGTTCTTC. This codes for CASRREAMNEQFF.

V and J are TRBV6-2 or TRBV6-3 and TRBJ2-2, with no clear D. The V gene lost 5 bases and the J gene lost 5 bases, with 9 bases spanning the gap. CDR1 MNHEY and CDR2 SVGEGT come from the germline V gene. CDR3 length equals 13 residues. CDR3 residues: CASSLLLTGELFF. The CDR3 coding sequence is TGTGCCAGCAGTCTTCTCTTGACCGGGGAGCTGTTTTTT.

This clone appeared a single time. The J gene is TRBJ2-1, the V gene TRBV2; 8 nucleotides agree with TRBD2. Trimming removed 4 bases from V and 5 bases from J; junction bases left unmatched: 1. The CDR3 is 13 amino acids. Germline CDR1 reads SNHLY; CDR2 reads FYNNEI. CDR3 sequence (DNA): TGTGCCAGCAGTGCGGGACTAGACAATGAGCAGTTCTTC. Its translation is CASSAGLDNEQFF.

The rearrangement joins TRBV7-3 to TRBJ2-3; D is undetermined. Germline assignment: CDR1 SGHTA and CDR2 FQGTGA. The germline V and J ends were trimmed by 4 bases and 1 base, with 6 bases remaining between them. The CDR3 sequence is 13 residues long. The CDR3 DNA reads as TGTGCCAGCAGCTCAGTTGGCACAGATACGCAGTATTTT. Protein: CASSSVGTDTQYF.